At least ten counts were recorded for the clone carrying this T cell receptor beta chain. Using unique molecular identifiers, the investigators prepared the TCRbeta library. TCRdb reanalysed the PCR reads using MiXCR and keeps one entry per CDR3 protein. The top ten clones hold 3% to 4% of a sample with around 400,000 distinct CDR3 sequences, roughly 22% of them seen once. This sample stems from a study of T-cell reconstitution after alpha-beta-depleted transplantation in children. From germline, CDR1 is DFQATT and CDR2 SNEGSKA (reference sequence). CDR3 length: 13 residues. Losses at the gene ends were 6 bases for V and 2 bases for J; bases not matched to a gene: 7.

The chain couples TRBV20-1 to TRBJ2-7; 7 bases fit TRBD1. This specimen was PBMCs from the stem cell graft donor, taken from the stem cell graft. The receptor comes from a human donor who donated a stem cell graft to a child with acute myeloid leukemia. CDR3 nucleotide sequence: TGCAGTGCCCACGACAGGGAGCCCTACGAGCAGTACTTC. It is translated as CSAHDREPYEQYF.